These 23 T cell receptor beta chains share one sample of origin, sequenced in a study of shared clonotypes between healthy human individuals. Measured with immunoSEQ multiplex PCR; TCRdb has only the in-frame clones, and not every one. The sample records some 2,400,000 clones, 95% being singletons. The sequenced sample consisted of naive CD4+ T cells sorted from blood. The subset here: CD45RA+ positively selected. These receptors were collected from a man younger than 35 in good health.

The gene calls are TRBV4-1 and TRBJ2-7; D is tentatively TRBD1 or TRBD2 (6 bases each). This CDR3 is 12 amino acids long. Germline loops: CDR1 MGHRA, CDR2 YSYEKL. V was clipped by 4 bases and J by 4 bases, with 8 bases between them. CDR3 protein: CASSRGAYEQYF. In DNA, the CDR3 is TGCGCCAGCAGCCGGGGGGCGTACGAGCAGTACTTC.

The J gene is TRBJ2-3, the V gene TRBV6-5, with 7 nucleotides matching TRBD2. The CDR3 totals 14 residues. V trimming: 4 bases; J trimming: 3 bases; junction bases outside the gene matches: 4. Germline CDR1 MNHEY, CDR2 SVGAGI. Written as DNA, the CDR3 is TGTGCCAGCAGTTTAAGCGGGGAAACAGATACGCAGTATTTT. This encodes CASSLSGETDTQYF.

The chain recombines TRBV2 with TRBJ1-5; unclear D gene. The CDR3 contains 15 residues. Trimming stripped 2 bases from V and 0 bases from J, with 8 bases between. Germline assignment: CDR1 SNHLY and CDR2 FYNNEI. The chain's CDR3 is CASSEMASSNQPQHF. The CDR3 DNA reads as TGTGCCAGCAGTGAAATGGCATCTAGCAATCAGCCCCAGCATTTT.

About this clone itself: Other DNA sequences in this sample translate to the same CDR3. CDR3 bases: TGTGCCAGCTCACCCGGGAGGGCGGAAAAACTGTTTTTT. Translation: CASSPGRAEKLFF. The gene calls are TRBV18 and TRBJ1-4; D gene uncertain. Germline CDR1 KGHSH, CDR2 LQKENI. The V end was cut by 3 bases, the J end by 8 bases, with 10 bases between. The CDR3 loop spans 13 amino acids.

The rearrangement links TRBV6-6 to TRBJ1-1; no definite D call. The CDR3 spans 13 residues. Looked up from germline, CDR1 is MNHNY and CDR2 is SVGAGI (reference sequence). The V end lost 8 bases, the J end lost 1 base, and 11 bases lay between the germline ends. In DNA form, the CDR3 reads TGTGCCAGCTTCACGACACAGAACACTGAAGCTTTCTTT. Translated, it gives CASFTTQNTEAFF.

This sequence joins TRBV11-2 and TRBJ1-2; D might be TRBD1 (6 bases). The CDR3 contains 13 residues. Germline CDR1 is SGHAT and CDR2 is FQNNGV. Trimming cost V 5 bases and J 4 bases, with 11 bases left between them. The CDR3 here is CASSPRGTYGYTF. CDR3 DNA sequence: TGTGCCAGCAGCCCGAGGGGGACCTATGGCTACACCTTC.

This rearrangement joins TRBV7-2 to TRBJ1-2; D remains ambiguous. This CDR3 comprises 14 residues. The germline V gene has CDR1 SGHTA and CDR2 FQGNSA. V lost 2 bases to trimming and J lost 1 base, with 8 bases between them. CDR3 DNA: TGTGCCAGCAGCTTAAAACAGATTAACTATGGCTACACCTTC. This codes for CASSLKQINYGYTF.

This rearrangement joins TRBV30 to TRBJ1-5, with D perhaps TRBD1 (5 bases). Trimming shortened V by 0 bases and J by 0 bases, and 12 bases separated the two germline ends. Germline V CDR1 and CDR2: GTSNPN, SVGIG (reference sequence). The CDR3 is 16 residues long. CDR3 in DNA: TGTGCCTGGAGTGTGGGCGGACATTATAGCAATCAGCCCCAGCATTTT. This sequence encodes CAWSVGGHYSNQPQHF.

The chain carries TRBV29-1 and TRBJ2-1; TRBD1 might be the D (6 bases). Germline assignment: CDR1 SQVTM and CDR2 ANQGSEA. The CDR3 sequence is 12 residues long. V lost 7 bases and J 4 bases, leaving 11 bases between the germline ends. CDR3 in amino acids: CSALRGYNEQFF. CDR3 DNA: TGCAGCGCCCTCAGGGGATACAATGAGCAGTTCTTC.

The chain links TRBV28 to TRBJ1-4, with TRBD1 matching over 8 bases. The CDR3 length is 15 residues. Germline loops: CDR1 MDHEN, CDR2 SYDVKM. V lost 6 bases, J lost 0 bases, and 3 bases stayed unmatched. CDR3 DNA: TGTGCCAGCAGAGGACAGGGACCAACTAATGAAAAACTGTTTTTT. Amino acids: CASRGQGPTNEKLFF.

Points on this clone: Additional DNA sequences in this sample encode the identical CDR3. This rearrangement joins TRBV6-1 to TRBJ1-2, with TRBD1 as a possible D gene (5 bases). CDR3 size: 13 residues. V was trimmed by 1 base and J by 2 bases, leaving 5 bases between them. Germline lookup yields CDR1 MNHNS and CDR2 SASEGT. CDR3 region: CASSEGQNYGYTF. The CDR3 coding sequence is TGTGCCAGCAGTGAAGGACAGAACTATGGCTACACCTTC.

J is TRBJ1-1 and V is TRBV5-1; 7 bases agree with TRBD1. The CDR3 is 15 amino acids. The J segment lost 1 base and the V segment lost 4 bases, leaving 7 bases of the junction unmatched. Germline lookup yields CDR1 SGHRS and CDR2 YFSETQ. The CDR3 nucleotides are TGCGCCAGCAGCAGGAACAGGGGAGAGAACACTGAAGCTTTCTTT. The encoded protein is CASSRNRGENTEAFF.

V is TRBV7-2 and J is TRBJ1-3; no clear D gene. The CDR3 is 13 amino acids. Germline loops: CDR1 SGHTA, CDR2 FQGNSA. V was shortened by 5 bases and J by 2 bases, with 7 bases between the two germline ends. The CDR3 bases are TGTGCCAGCAGCGCGGTGCCTGGAAACACCATATATTTT. Translating it yields CASSAVPGNTIYF.

The rearrangement joins TRBV18 to TRBJ1-1; D is unclear. CDR1 and CDR2 from the germline V gene are KGHSH and LQKENI. This CDR3 contains 14 residues. Trimming pared 3 bases from V and 7 bases from J, leaving 15 bases between. CDR3 sequence reads: CASSPRGQQIEAFF. In nucleotides, the CDR3 is TGTGCCAGCTCACCTCGAGGCCAGCAAATTGAAGCTTTCTTT.

Turning to this clone: Other DNA sequences in the sample encode the same CDR3. This chain uses TRBV30 with TRBJ2-3; D gene uncertain. CDR1 GTSNPN and CDR2 SVGIG come from the germline V gene (reference sequence). The CDR3 has 12 amino acids. V lost 2 bases to trimming and J lost 1 base, with 4 bases between them. For the CDR3, the DNA is TGTGCCTGGAGTTCAGGCACAGATACGCAGTATTTT. It yields the protein CAWSSGTDTQYF.

This clone was picked up one time. The chain carries TRBV7-8 and TRBJ2-3, with D unresolved. The CDR3 covers 19 residues. With 1 base removed from V and 0 bases from J, the gap between germline ends came to 20 bases. The germline CDR1 and CDR2 sequences are SGHVS and FQNEAQ. The CDR3 sequence is CASSLENLLRVGSTDTQYF. CDR3 in DNA: TGTGCCAGCAGCTTAGAAAACTTGTTAAGGGTGGGTAGCACAGATACGCAGTATTTT.

On this clone: Other DNA sequences in the same sample also yield this CDR3. The V and J genes are TRBV7-9 and TRBJ2-2; TRBD2 is a possible D gene (6 bases). The V end lost 0 bases, the J end lost 6 bases, and 11 bases lay between the germline ends. Germline CDR1 is SEHNR and CDR2 is FQNEAQ (reference sequence). There are 15 residues in the CDR3. This CDR3 reads CASSLAGGVAGELFF. CDR3 nucleotides: TGTGCCAGCAGCTTAGCGGGAGGTGTGGCCGGGGAGCTGTTTTTT.

Of note for this clone: The sample carries other DNA sequences with the same CDR3. The J gene is TRBJ1-4, the V gene TRBV5-1; no firm D call. Germline V gene sequence: CDR1 SGHRS, CDR2 YFSETQ. Trimming stripped 0 bases from V and 4 bases from J, with 7 bases between. This CDR3 contains 14 residues. The CDR3 nucleotides are TGCGCCAGCAGCTTGGGAGGGAATAATGAAAAACTGTTTTTT. It encodes CASSLGGNNEKLFF.

In the case of this clone: A junction end diverges from the germline sequence, so it may reflect a read error. The chain combines TRBV7-2 with TRBJ2-1; a weak D match, TRBD1 (5 bases). The CDR3 extends over 15 amino acids. The germline V gene has CDR1 SGHTA and CDR2 FQGNSA. The CDR3 here is CASTLDSSSYNEQFF. For the CDR3, the DNA is TGTGCCAGCACCTTAGACAGTAGCTCCTACAATGAGCAGTTCTTC.

As to this clone: At the DNA level, this CDR3 is encoded by other sequences in the same sample as well. This rearrangement joins TRBV5-1 to TRBJ1-2; 8 bases align to TRBD1. Germline V gene data show CDR1 as SGHRS and CDR2 as YFSETQ. With V trimmed by 5 bases and J by 2 bases, 5 bases remained unmatched. This CDR3 comprises 14 residues. CDR3 in amino acids: CASSQGQGNYGYTF. The CDR3 DNA is TGCGCCAGCAGTCAAGGACAGGGAAACTATGGCTACACCTTC.

The rearrangement uses TRBV27 and TRBJ1-2; D is ambiguous. V was clipped by 6 bases and J by 4 bases, with 6 bases between them. The CDR3 runs 11 residues. CDR1 is MNHEY and CDR2 is SMNVEV in the germline V gene (reference sequence). The CDR3 nucleotides are TGTGCCAGCAGAAACAGCTATGGCTACACCTTC. Residues: CASRNSYGYTF.

Notes on this clone: The sample contains more than one DNA sequence encoding this CDR3. This rearrangement joins TRBV19 to TRBJ1-1, with D perhaps matching TRBD1 (6 bases). Trimming pared 5 bases from V and 1 base from J, leaving 11 bases between. Germline assignment: CDR1 LNHDA and CDR2 SQIVND (reference sequence). CDR3 length: 14 amino acids. The DNA for the CDR3 is TGTGCCAGTAGTCGCGGACAGACGAACACTGAAGCTTTCTTT. Residues: CASSRGQTNTEAFF.

Only one count was recorded for this clone. This chain links TRBV27 with TRBJ2-7; tentatively, D is TRBD1 or TRBD2 (5 bases each). Near its end, the DNA agrees better with TRBJ2-1, so the J call may be wrong. CDR1 and CDR2 from the germline V gene are MNHEY and SMNVEV (reference sequence). This CDR3 has 14 amino acids. The CDR3 here is CASSLSTGAGEQFF. The CDR3 DNA follows: TGTGCCAGCAGTTTATCGACCGGGGCCGGGGAGCAGTTCTTC.